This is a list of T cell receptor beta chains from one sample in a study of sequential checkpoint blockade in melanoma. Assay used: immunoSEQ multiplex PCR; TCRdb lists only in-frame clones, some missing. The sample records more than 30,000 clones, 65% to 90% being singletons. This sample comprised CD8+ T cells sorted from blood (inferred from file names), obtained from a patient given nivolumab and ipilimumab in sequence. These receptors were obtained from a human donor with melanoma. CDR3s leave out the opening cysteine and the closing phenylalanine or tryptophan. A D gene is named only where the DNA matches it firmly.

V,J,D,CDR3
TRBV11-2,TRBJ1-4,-,ASSLATGHEKLF
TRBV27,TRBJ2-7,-,ASSLGQGPLEQY
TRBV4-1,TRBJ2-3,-,ASSPRPGFSTDTQY
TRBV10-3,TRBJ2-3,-,AISESTADTQY
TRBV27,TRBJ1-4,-,ASSLAGGVNEKLF
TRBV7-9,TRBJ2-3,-,ASSLVGADTQY
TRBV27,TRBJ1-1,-,ASSLSSRVVAF
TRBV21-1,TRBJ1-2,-,ASSRPPQGPSTQYGYT
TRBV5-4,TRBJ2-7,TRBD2,ASSPGLLKYEQY
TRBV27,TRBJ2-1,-,ASRLGLGTNEQF
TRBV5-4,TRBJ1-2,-,ASSLAKGVNYGYT